Following are 19 T cell receptor beta chains from one sample sequenced in a study of spatial heterogeneity in lung cancer. The sample's time point: sample taken at primary tumor resection. TCRdb called the 5' RACE reads again in MiXCR, with one record for every CDR3 protein. The data contain 40,000 to 55,000 distinct CDR3 sequences, roughly 15% of them seen just once; the ten biggest clones take up about 57%. Specimen: PBMCs, collected at surgery. The receptors come from a male donor with early-stage non-small cell lung cancer.

This clonotype was seen more than once but under ten times. V is TRBV7-2 and J is TRBJ2-3; TRBD2 aligns across 9 bases. CDR3 length: 16 residues. Losses at the gene ends were 4 bases for V and 3 bases for J; bases not matched to a gene: 8. CDR1 and CDR2 (germline): SGHTA, FQGNSA. CDR3 bases: TGTGCCAGCAGCTCCCAAGCGGGAGGAGGTACAGATACGCAGTATTTT. Translation: CASSSQAGGGTDTQYF.

This sequence joins TRBV4-1 and TRBJ1-5; D not resolved. V was shortened by 1 base and J by 3 bases, with 10 bases between the two germline ends. The CDR3 is 15 amino acids. The germline CDR1 and CDR2 sequences are MGHRA and YSYEKL. CDR3 sequence reads: CASSQVQQFNQPQHF. Here the CDR3 DNA reads TGCGCCAGCAGCCAAGTCCAACAGTTCAATCAGCCCCAGCATTTT.

The chain couples TRBV6-1 to TRBJ2-1; tentative D call: TRBD2 (7 bases). Trimming removed 2 bases at V and 2 bases at J, with 10 bases between. Germline V CDR1 and CDR2: MNHNS, SASEGT. This CDR3 comprises 15 residues. The CDR3 region is CASSETGGPYNEQFF. The CDR3 DNA is TGTGCCAGCAGTGAAACCGGGGGGCCCTACAATGAGCAGTTCTTC.

The genes are TRBV11-2 and TRBJ2-5; 7 bases map to TRBD1. This CDR3 region has 13 residues. Germline-derived CDR1 and CDR2 are SGHAT and FQNNGV. V shed 5 bases and J 2 bases; nucleotides not matched to a gene: 2. CDR3 nucleotide sequence: TGTGCCAGCAGCGGGACAGCACAAGAGACCCAGTACTTC. Its protein is CASSGTAQETQYF. The full variable domain, rest sourced from reference TRBV11-2 and TRBJ2-5, is EAGVAQSPRYKIIEKRQSVAFWCNPISGHATLYWYQQILGQGPKLLIQFQNNGVVDDSQLPKDRFSAERLKGVDSTLKIQPAKLEDSAVYLCASSGTAQETQYFGPGTRLLVL.

The sample holds many counts of this clonotype. The chain recombines TRBV18 with TRBJ1-1; D is undetermined. There are 13 residues in the CDR3. CDR1 is KGHSH, CDR2 LQKENI, per germline. Deletions cut 3 bases from V and 1 base from J, with 6 bases between. This CDR3 is CASSPGRNTEAFF. The CDR3, as DNA: TGTGCCAGCTCACCTGGCAGGAACACTGAAGCTTTCTTT.

This clonotype was seen at least ten times. This chain uses TRBV5-6 with TRBJ2-7; D may be TRBD1 or TRBD2 (6 bases each). Germline lookup yields CDR1 SGHDT and CDR2 YYEEEE. Trimming took off 4 bases at V and 7 bases at J, with 18 bases between the two ends. The CDR3 spans 14 residues. CDR3 in amino acids: CASSITSGEEEQYF. CDR3 sequence (DNA): TGTGCCAGCAGCATAACCTCAGGGGAGGAGGAGCAGTACTTC.

This clonotype has just a few counts. The chain uses TRBV5-1 and TRBJ2-3, with 11 bases aligning to TRBD2. CDR3 length: 14 amino acids. Germline trimming cut 2 bases from V and 5 bases from J; bases unmatched to any gene: 1. Germline CDR1 reads SGHRS; CDR2 reads YFSETQ. The CDR3 nucleotides are TGCGCCAGCAGCTTCGGACTAGCGGGAGATACGCAGTATTTT. As protein: CASSFGLAGDTQYF.

This clonotype was detected a few times. The chain uses TRBV7-3 and TRBJ2-2, with D maybe TRBD1 (5 bases). The CDR3 loop spans 16 amino acids. CDR1 is SGHTA and CDR2 is FQGTGA in the germline V gene. The ends were cut back, 4 bases at V and 1 base at J, with 13 bases in the middle. Written as DNA, the CDR3 is TGTGCCAGCAGCTCCCGACAGATCCTGAACACCGGGGAGCTGTTTTTT. This gives the protein CASSSRQILNTGELFF.

To note about this clonotype: Given a much more abundant clone one base away, this may be a read error. The chain couples TRBV6-5 to TRBJ2-2; D uncertain. The V and J ends lost 6 bases and 2 bases respectively, with 10 bases between them. The CDR3 runs to 14 residues. CDR1 is MNHEY and CDR2 is SVGAGI in the germline V gene. This CDR3 reads CASRQARNTGELFF. CDR3 coding DNA: TGTGCCAGCAGGCAGGCGAGAAACACCGGGGAGCTGTTTTTT.

J is TRBJ2-2 and V is TRBV4-3; no firm D call. This CDR3 comprises 13 residues. V lost 4 bases and J lost 1, with 4 bases in between. Germline CDR1 and CDR2: LGHNA and YSLEER. Here the CDR3 reads CASSPGNTGELFF. Written as DNA, the CDR3 is TGCGCCAGCAGCCCCGGGAACACCGGGGAGCTGTTTTTT.

Ten or more counts support this clonotype. The chain carries TRBV6-4 and TRBJ2-3; no clear D. Looked up from germline, CDR1 is MRHNA and CDR2 is SNTAGT. The CDR3 runs to 13 residues. The ends were cut back, 5 bases at V and 0 bases at J, with 6 bases in the middle. DNA for the CDR3: TGTGCCAGCAGTACCGCAAGCACAGATACGCAGTATTTT. This gives the protein CASSTASTDTQYF.

There are a few counts of this clonotype. V usage is TRBV10-3 and J usage is TRBJ1-2; perhaps TRBD1 as D (5 bases). Germline V gene lookup returns CDR1 ENHRY and CDR2 SYGVKD. The CDR3 totals 16 residues. With 4 bases removed from V and 0 bases from J, the gap between germline ends came to 15 bases. The CDR3 spells CAISARRGETNYGYTF. The CDR3 DNA is TGTGCCATCAGTGCGAGGAGGGGAGAAACTAACTATGGCTACACCTTC.

This sequence joins TRBV20-1 and TRBJ2-3; 10 positions match TRBD1. This CDR3 spans 14 amino acids. Germline V gene data show CDR1 as DFQATT and CDR2 as SNEGSKA (reference sequence). V shed 2 bases, J shed 4 bases, and the junction held 3 bases outside the gene matches. CDR3 sequence (DNA): TGCAGTGCTAGATCCGGACAGGGGGCAGATACGCAGTATTTT. It encodes CSARSGQGADTQYF.

The V gene is TRBV19, the J gene TRBJ1-1, with D tentatively TRBD1 (6 bases). Germline CDR1 LNHDA, CDR2 SQIVND (reference sequence). The CDR3 loop spans 14 amino acids. Trimming shortened V by 3 bases and J by 11 bases, and 19 bases separated the two germline ends. CDR3: CASSIPGDRPGAFF. CDR3 DNA: TGTGCCAGTAGTATCCCGGGAGACAGGCCCGGGGCTTTCTTT.

This clonotype showed up just a few times. V usage is TRBV6-5 and J usage is TRBJ1-1, with D maybe TRBD1 (6 bases). Germline CDR1 reads MNHEY; CDR2 reads SVGAGI. The CDR3 sequence is 14 residues long. The V gene lost 6 bases and the J gene lost 1 base, with 12 bases spanning the gap. The CDR3 reads CASRSGTPNTEAFF. The CDR3 DNA follows: TGTGCCAGCAGGTCCGGGACACCGAACACTGAAGCTTTCTTT.

Of note for this clonotype: This may come from a read error, since a much larger clone is one base off. This sequence joins TRBV5-1 and TRBJ1-1; TRBD1 agrees at 7 bases. Losses at the gene ends were 1 base for V and 0 bases for J; bases not matched to a gene: 0. The germline V gene has CDR1 SGHRS and CDR2 YFSETQ. The CDR3 is 14 residues long. The CDR3 loop is CASSLQGVNTEAFF. DNA of the CDR3: TGCGCCAGCAGCTTGCAGGGGGTGAACACTGAAGCTTTCTTT.

The rearrangement uses TRBV9 and TRBJ1-5; D ambiguous. This CDR3 spans 15 amino acids. From germline, CDR1 is SGDLS and CDR2 YYNGEE. With 2 bases removed from V and 5 bases from J, the gap between germline ends came to 14 bases. The CDR3 nucleotides read TGTGCCAGCAGCGTGGACCCTCGGGCGGATCAGCCCCAGCATTTT. This codes for CASSVDPRADQPQHF.

This chain joins TRBV11-3 and TRBJ2-1; 15 positions match TRBD2. CDR1 is SGHNT and CDR2 is YENEEA in the germline V gene. This CDR3 region has 17 residues. The V and J ends lost 4 bases and 8 bases, in that order; junction bases with no gene match: 9. In DNA form, the CDR3 reads TGTGCCAGCAGCTCGCGGACTAGCGGGAGGGGTAGGTATGAGCAGTTCTTC. Translating it yields CASSSRTSGRGRYEQFF.

The V and J genes are TRBV4-2 and TRBJ2-3; 9 positions agree with TRBD2. CDR3 length equals 17 residues. V dropped 1 base and J dropped 2; count of bases not matched to a gene: 7. Germline V gene lookup returns CDR1 LGHNA and CDR2 YNFKEQ. CDR3 bases: TGTGCCAGCAGCCAAGGAGGGGCTAGCGGGACCACAGATACGCAGTATTTT. Its translation: CASSQGGASGTTDTQYF.